Each of the 3 T cell receptor beta chains below was sequenced from the same sample in a study of PD-L1 blockade in urothelial cancer. Produced via immunoSEQ multiplex PCR; TCRdb's table is partial and in-frame only. Seen here are approximately 47,000 clones, roughly 80% observed once, and the top ten hold roughly 1.9%. Time point given: pretreatment peripheral blood. Sequenced material: PBMCs, taken around atezolizumab (anti-PD-L1) treatment. These TCRs come from a man in his fifties with urothelial cancer.

J is TRBJ2-1 and V is TRBV9, with D unresolved. V lost 3 bases to trimming and J lost 4 bases, with 17 bases between them. Per the germline V gene, CDR1 is SGDLS and CDR2 is YYNGEE. The length of the CDR3 is 16 residues. The CDR3 region is CASSGHHRGSYNEQFF. The CDR3 DNA reads as TGTGCCAGCAGCGGGCACCACCGAGGCTCTTACAATGAGCAGTTCTTC.

This chain joins TRBV28 and TRBJ1-2; the D is unclear. This CDR3 has 12 residues. The V gene lost 2 bases and the J gene lost 8 bases, with 9 bases spanning the gap. Germline assignment: CDR1 MDHEN and CDR2 SYDVKM. CDR3 protein: CASSLSRRGYTF. CDR3 sequence (DNA): TGTGCCAGCAGTTTAAGCAGGCGCGGCTACACCTTC.

This clone was detected a few times. V usage is TRBV6-1 and J usage is TRBJ1-1; possible D gene TRBD1, 6 bases. Germline assignment: CDR1 MNHNS and CDR2 SASEGT. V was shortened by 6 bases and J by 0 bases, with 14 bases between the two germline ends. The CDR3 totals 15 residues. The CDR3 region is CASSPRGSVNTEAFF. DNA for the CDR3: TGTGCCAGCAGCCCCAGGGGTTCCGTGAACACTGAAGCTTTCTTT.